The rows below give T cell receptor beta chains drawn from one sample of a study of blood T cell repertoires in COVID-19. The assay was immunoSEQ multiplex PCR, and TCRdb's table has in-frame clones only and misses some. There are 40,000 to 55,000 clones in the sample; around 83% occur only once, and 7.5% to 8.5% lies in the top ten. Source material: peripheral blood. Source of these receptors: a human donor in a cohort sampled during active COVID-19. The CDR3 runs from the conserved cysteine through the conserved F or W. A D gene is named only where the DNA matches it firmly. The size field is filled for only some rows; it gives once, few, many or a size class.

cdr3_nt cdr3_aa d_call v_call clone_size j_call
TGTGCCAGCAGTTTTCCGGGACAGGGCACCGGGGAGCTGTTTTTT CASSFPGQGTGELFF TRBD1 TRBV28 - TRBJ2-2
TGTGCCATCAGTGAGTCGGCAAAGAATCAGCCCCAGCATTTT CAISESAKNQPQHF - TRBV10-3 - TRBJ1-5
TGTGCCAGCAGCCCTCGGACTAGCGGGAGGAATGAGCAGTTCTTC CASSPRTSGRNEQFF TRBD2 TRBV3-1/TRBV3-2 - TRBJ2-1
TGTGCCAGCAGTTTAAGAGGGGGGAACACTGAAGCTTTCTTT CASSLRGGNTEAFF - TRBV28 - TRBJ1-1
TGTGCCAGCAGGGCGGGCGGGAGTTTGGATACGCAGTATTTT CASRAGGSLDTQYF TRBD2 TRBV6-5 - TRBJ2-3
TGTGCCAGCAGAGGGACAGCCCCAAAGGAGCAGTACTTC CASRGTAPKEQYF TRBD1 TRBV6-5 once TRBJ2-7
TGTGCCAGCAGCCAACCCGGAGGGAACACTGAAGCTTTCTTT CASSQPGGNTEAFF - TRBV4-2 - TRBJ1-1
TGTGCCATCATTACAGGGACCGGGGAGCTGTTTTTT CAIITGTGELFF - TRBV10-3 - TRBJ2-2
TGTGCCAGTAGTATAAGGGACACCAACTATGGCTACACCTTC CASSIRDTNYGYTF - TRBV19 - TRBJ1-2
TGTGCCAGCACGATGTGGGCGGGAGGGTCCTACAATGAGCAGTTCTTC CASTMWAGGSYNEQFF TRBD2 TRBV7-2 - TRBJ2-1
TGTGCCAGCAGTGCAGCCAGGGTAAGCAATCAGCCCCAGCATTTT CASSAARVSNQPQHF - TRBV2 - TRBJ1-5
TGTGCCAGCAGCTTGGAGAGGGGGCAGGGGAATCAGCCCCAGCATTTT CASSLERGQGNQPQHF TRBD1 TRBV7-8 - TRBJ1-5
TGCGCCAGCGGGTTCGACGGGAGCCTAACAGATACGCAGTATTTT CASGFDGSLTDTQYF - TRBV5-1 - TRBJ2-3
TGTGCCAGCAGCTCCGGACAGAACTATGGCTACACCTTC CASSSGQNYGYTF - TRBV6-5 - TRBJ1-2
TGTGCCAGCAGACCTACTAGCCCCTTTATGGGTGAGCAGTTCTTC CASRPTSPFMGEQFF - TRBV6-2/TRBV6-3 - TRBJ2-1
TGTGCCAGCAGCTTAGGGGCAGCCAAAAACATTCAGTACTTC CASSLGAAKNIQYF - TRBV11-2 - TRBJ2-4
TGTGCCAGCAGCGGTACAGGGGCCCTCTCCTACGAGCAGTACTTC CASSGTGALSYEQYF TRBD1 TRBV7-6 - TRBJ2-7
TGTGCCAGTAGTATAGGGTGGCTAGCGGGCCTCTCCTACGAGCAGTACTTC CASSIGWLAGLSYEQYF TRBD2 TRBV19 few TRBJ2-7
TGTGCCAGCTCGGGACTATCCCCCTACGAGCAGTACTTC CASSGLSPYEQYF TRBD2 TRBV27 medium-sized TRBJ2-7
TGTGCCAGCAGTTACTTGCAGGGAGGAAACACTGAAGCTTTCTTT CASSYLQGGNTEAFF - TRBV6-6 few TRBJ1-1
TGTGCCAGCAGCCAGCCGGGGGACACCATATATTTT CASSQPGDTIYF - TRBV6-6 - TRBJ1-3
TGTGCCACCAGCTTCTTGGACAGGGCAGATAATCAGCCCCAGCATTTT CATSFLDRADNQPQHF TRBD1 TRBV15 - TRBJ1-5
TGTGCCAGCAGCACGGGACAGGGCCCCTACAATGAGCAGTTCTTC CASSTGQGPYNEQFF TRBD1 TRBV11-2 once TRBJ2-1
TGCGCCAGCAGCCAAGGGGGGGTTGGGAATCAGCCCCAGCATTTT CASSQGGVGNQPQHF - TRBV4-1 - TRBJ1-5
TGTGCCAGCAGTTATCGCGCGGGAGGGACTGAGCAGTTCTTC CASSYRAGGTEQFF TRBD2 TRBV28 - TRBJ2-1
TGTGCCAGCAGTTACGCTAAGAACACTGAAGCTTTCTTT CASSYAKNTEAFF - TRBV6-6 - TRBJ1-1
TGCAGCGTTGCTGGACTAGCGGGATGGGGAGAGACCCAGTACTTC CSVAGLAGWGETQYF TRBD2 TRBV29-1 - TRBJ2-5
TGTGCCAGCAGCGCCGAACTAGCGGGAGGGCCTCTGACCGGGGAGCTGTTTTTT CASSAELAGGPLTGELFF TRBD2 TRBV7-2 - TRBJ2-2
TGTGCCAGCAGTTCTAACCCGACAGGGTTCGCCGGGGAGCTGTTTTTT CASSSNPTGFAGELFF TRBD1 TRBV7-9 - TRBJ2-2
TGTGCCAGCAGCCGAGGACAGGGGAAGACTTGGGAGCAGTACTTC CASSRGQGKTWEQYF TRBD1 TRBV6-5 - TRBJ2-7
TGTGCCAGCGCACCGCTAGCGGGGGCCCCGAACACCGGGGAGCTGTTTTTT CASAPLAGAPNTGELFF TRBD2 TRBV7-6 - TRBJ2-2
TGTGCCAGCAGCGCGTCCTTTCTAGCTAACTATGGCTACACCTTC CASSASFLANYGYTF - TRBV6-2/TRBV6-3 - TRBJ1-2
TGTGCCAGCACTTTCACTAATGAAAAACTGTTTTTT CASTFTNEKLFF - TRBV6-5 - TRBJ1-4
TGCGCCAGCAGCTCTAGCGGGGGCGCGGATACGCAGTATTTT CASSSSGGADTQYF TRBD2 TRBV5-1 - TRBJ2-3
TGTGCCAGCAGCGTACAGGGGGACTACGAGCAGTACTTC CASSVQGDYEQYF TRBD1 TRBV11-3 - TRBJ2-7
TGCGCCAGCAGCCAAGATTTGGGACAGCCGAACACTGAAGCTTTCTTT CASSQDLGQPNTEAFF TRBD1 TRBV4-3 - TRBJ1-1
TGTGCCAGCAGCCTCGGACAGGGACCGCAAGAGACCCAGTACTTC CASSLGQGPQETQYF TRBD1 TRBV7-9 - TRBJ2-5
TGTGCCAGCAGTGCGACTAGCGGGGTTTACAATGAGCAGTTCTTC CASSATSGVYNEQFF TRBD2 TRBV5-5 - TRBJ2-1
TGTGCCACCAGCAGAATCGGGGGTTCACCCCTCCACTTT CATSRIGGSPLHF - TRBV15 few TRBJ1-6
TGTGCCAGCAGCCCGCCCGGGACAGCTAACAATGAGCAGTTCTTC CASSPPGTANNEQFF TRBD1 TRBV7-2 - TRBJ2-1
TGTGCCATCAGCGGGACTAGCGGGAGAACGGCCGGGGAGCTGTTTTTT CAISGTSGRTAGELFF TRBD2 TRBV10-3 medium-sized TRBJ2-2
TGTGCCAGCAGCGGGAGGCGCGAGCAGTACTTC CASSGRREQYF - TRBV5-6 - TRBJ2-7
TGTGCCAGCAGGAATCGACAGGGTTTAACTGAAGCTTTCTTT CASRNRQGLTEAFF TRBD1 TRBV5-4 - TRBJ1-1
TGTGCCAGTTCCTCCCCTCCCGGGACACGAAGCACAGATACGCAGTATTTT CASSSPPGTRSTDTQYF - TRBV19 - TRBJ2-3
TGTGCCAGCAGCTTTATCCCTGGACTGCCCAATGAGCAGTTCTTC CASSFIPGLPNEQFF - TRBV9 - TRBJ2-1
TGCGCCAGCAGCCAAGTTCCGGGACACTTTCGGGGGGATGAGCAGTTCTTC CASSQVPGHFRGDEQFF - TRBV4-1 - TRBJ2-1
TGCGCCAGCAGCCCAGGACAGGGGGCGCGATTGAACACTGAAGCTTTCTTT CASSPGQGARLNTEAFF TRBD1 TRBV5-1 - TRBJ1-1
TGTGCCAGCAGCGTAGCGCCCGAGGCGGGAGACGAGCAGTACTTC CASSVAPEAGDEQYF TRBD2 TRBV9 - TRBJ2-7
TGCGCCAGCAGTACAGGGTCTTACACAGATACGCAGTATTTT CASSTGSYTDTQYF - TRBV10-2 - TRBJ2-3
TGTGCCAGCACCTCGGGAGGGGGGCACACCGGGGAGCTGTTTTTT CASTSGGGHTGELFF TRBD2 TRBV2 - TRBJ2-2
TGTGCCAGCTCACCATTTGACGGGAGGGCCACAGATACGCAGTATTTT CASSPFDGRATDTQYF TRBD2 TRBV18 - TRBJ2-3